This entry lists 14 T cell receptor beta chains sequenced from one sample in a study of shared clonotypes between healthy human individuals. Naive CD8 isolation took CD45RO-negative cells positively selected for CCR7 and excluded terminally differentiated effector memory CD45RA+ cells. Clones were sequenced by immunoSEQ multiplex PCR, and TCRdb holds only the in-frame ones, with some missing. Here the sample spans around 2,000,000 clones, less than 95% being singletons. The specimen sequenced was naive CD8+ T cells sorted from blood. The receptor source for this set is a man younger than 30 in good health.

V usage is TRBV27 and J usage is TRBJ2-3, with a tentative D call TRBD2 (6 bases). Per the germline V gene, CDR1 is MNHEY and CDR2 is SMNVEV (reference sequence). With 6 bases removed from V and 0 bases from J, the gap between germline ends came to 13 bases. The CDR3 covers 15 residues. CDR3 region: CASSLSGSSTDTQYF. The DNA for the CDR3 is TGTGCCAGCAGCCTTAGCGGTTCTAGCACAGATACGCAGTATTTT.

V gene TRBV6-5 combines with J gene TRBJ1-2, with a possible D match to TRBD1 (5 bases). The germline gives CDR1 MNHEY, CDR2 SVGAGI. The CDR3 spans 13 residues. Trimming shortened V by 1 base and J by 6 bases, and 9 bases separated the two germline ends. The CDR3 is CASSYLGADGYTF. The CDR3 nucleotides are TGTGCCAGCAGTTACTTAGGGGCTGATGGCTACACCTTC.

The chain is built from TRBV5-6 and TRBJ2-1, with D hard to call. Germline loops: CDR1 SGHDT, CDR2 YYEEEE. The CDR3 has 11 residues. Trimming took 3 bases from V and 14 from J, leaving 12 bases between them. CDR3 in DNA: TGTGCCAGCAGCTGGGTTGGTAAGGAGTTCTTC. Translating gives CASSWVGKEFF.

On this clone itself: Compared with germline, one end of the junction differs, possibly owing to a read error. The rearrangement links TRBV6-5 to TRBJ1-1; D is uncertain. Germline V lookup: CDR1 MNHEY, CDR2 SVGAGI. This CDR3 comprises 15 residues. In DNA form, the CDR3 reads TGTGCCAGCAGTTCTTTGGACGACCAGAACGCTGAAGCTTTCTTT. Translated, it gives CASSSLDDQNAEAFF.

This chain joins TRBV5-6 and TRBJ2-2; D is unresolved. The CDR3 extends over 12 amino acids. The germline V and J ends were trimmed by 5 bases and 3 bases, with 5 bases remaining between them. The germline V gene has CDR1 SGHDT and CDR2 YYEEEE. CDR3 loop: CASSRDTGELFF. In nucleotides, the CDR3 is TGTGCCAGCAGTCGGGACACCGGGGAGCTGTTTTTT.

V gene TRBV7-9 combines with J gene TRBJ2-3; D unresolved. The V gene's germline CDR1 is SEHNR and CDR2 FQNEAQ (reference sequence). There are 14 residues in the CDR3. Trimming left V 5 bases short and J 5 bases short, with 14 bases between. The CDR3 here is CASSGTGRGDTQYF. CDR3 bases: TGTGCCAGCAGCGGAACTGGGCGAGGAGATACGCAGTATTTT.

A word on this clone: Other DNA sequences in this sample translate to the same CDR3. The rearrangement uses TRBV6-5 and TRBJ1-6, with D maybe TRBD1 (5 bases). The CDR3 has 14 residues. Germline values: CDR1 MNHEY, CDR2 SVGAGI. Deletions cut 2 bases from V and 5 bases from J, with 7 bases between. The CDR3 DNA reads TGTGCCAGCAGTTACGGGACCGATAATTCACCCCTCCACTTT. This translates into CASSYGTDNSPLHF.

The chain joins TRBV7-9 to TRBJ2-7; D unresolved. The germline CDR1 and CDR2 sequences are SEHNR and FQNEAQ (reference sequence). The germline V and J ends were trimmed by 4 bases and 3 bases, with 10 bases remaining between them. This CDR3 is built from 13 residues. The CDR3, as DNA: TGTGCCAGCAGCTCGGAGAGTAACTACGAGCAGTACTTC. It codes for CASSSESNYEQYF. The whole variable domain, filled in from reference TRBV7-9 and TRBJ2-7, reads DTGVSQNPRHKITKRGQNVTFRCDPISEHNRLYWYRQTLGQGPEFLTYFQNEAQLEKSRLLSDRFSAERPKGSFSTLEIQRTEQGDSAMYLCASSSESNYEQYFGPGTRLTVT.

The V gene is TRBV7-9, the J gene TRBJ2-7; D not certain. Trimming took off 5 bases at V and 1 base at J, with 15 bases between the two ends. This CDR3 spans 15 amino acids. Looked up from germline, CDR1 is SEHNR and CDR2 is FQNEAQ (reference sequence). This CDR3 is CASSLLGEGSYEQYF. CDR3 DNA: TGTGCCAGCAGCCTTCTGGGTGAAGGGTCCTACGAGCAGTACTTC.

The chain recombines TRBV9 with TRBJ2-1; 9 bases fit TRBD2. CDR1 and CDR2 from the germline V gene are SGDLS and YYNGEE. The CDR3 is made up of 15 amino acids. V dropped 3 bases and J dropped 0; count of bases not matched to a gene: 1. The DNA of the CDR3 is TGTGCCAGCAGCGAGCGGGGGGCCTCCTACAATGAGCAGTTCTTC. This translates into CASSERGASYNEQFF. Complete variable domain (other parts from reference TRBV9 and TRBJ2-1): DSGVTQTPKHLITATGQRVTLRCSPRSGDLSVYWYQQSLDQGLQFLIQYYNGEERAKGNILERFSAQQFPDLHSELNLSSLELGDSALYFCASSERGASYNEQFFGPGTRLTVL.

This chain links TRBV9 with TRBJ1-1; D gene unclear. Germline lookup yields CDR1 SGDLS and CDR2 YYNGEE. Trimming stripped 0 bases from V and 2 bases from J, with 11 bases between. The CDR3 contains 15 residues. The CDR3 DNA sequence: TGTGCCAGCAGCGTAGCTTACAGTCCTAACACTGAAGCTTTCTTT. It is translated as CASSVAYSPNTEAFF. The full variable domain, rest sourced from reference TRBV9 and TRBJ1-1, is DSGVTQTPKHLITATGQRVTLRCSPRSGDLSVYWYQQSLDQGLQFLIQYYNGEERAKGNILERFSAQQFPDLHSELNLSSLELGDSALYFCASSVAYSPNTEAFFGQGTRLTVV.

This chain connects TRBV5-1 to TRBJ2-1, with D unresolved. CDR3 length equals 12 residues. CDR1 and CDR2 (germline): SGHRS, YFSETQ. With 4 bases removed from V and 10 bases from J, the gap between germline ends came to 12 bases. CDR3 residues: CASSLTSGEQFF. DNA for the CDR3: TGCGCCAGCAGCCTAACAAGTGGGGAGCAGTTCTTC.

This chain joins TRBV27 and TRBJ2-7; D tentatively reads TRBD1 or TRBD2 (5 bases each). The CDR3 has 13 residues. Per germline, CDR1 MNHEY and CDR2 SMNVEV (reference sequence). V was shortened by 3 bases and J by 12 bases, with 18 bases between the two germline ends. The CDR3 DNA reads as TGTGCCAGCAGTTTTGGGACGCAAAAAGAGTGGTACTTC. Its protein is CASSFGTQKEWYF.

The chain is built from TRBV27 and TRBJ2-3, with unresolved D. Trimming stripped 2 bases from V and 3 bases from J, with 9 bases between. The V gene's germline CDR1 is MNHEY and CDR2 SMNVEV (reference sequence). This CDR3 has 14 residues. CDR3 region: CASSLSLVTDTQYF. The CDR3 region has the DNA TGTGCCAGCAGTTTAAGCCTAGTTACAGATACGCAGTATTTT.